This entry features one T cell receptor beta chain sequence. After removal of 1 base from V and 4 bases from J, the junction contained 6 bases not matched to a gene. CDR3 size: 15 residues. Germline V gives CDR1 SGHNT, CDR2 YYREEE (reference sequence). In the authors' methods: Estimated nucleated cell counts came from reference gene primer amplification. Method: immunoSEQ multiplex PCR; TCRdb's copy keeps in-frame clones and lacks some. V, J and clone size reflect that table, while D and trimming were determined from the DNA. The sample holds 200,000 to 300,000 clones, under 90% seen once. The data derive from a study of blood T cell repertoires in COVID-19. Study overall: Acute and convalescent COVID-19 samples came from the United States, Italy and Spain. Nucleic acid was either cDNA or gDNA, and it came from T cells, B-cell-depleted T cells, or PBMCs.

Participants had their cohort set by participant-reported clinical history. This TCR was recovered from a woman in her twenties or thirties with acute COVID-19. The genes are TRBV5-4 and TRBJ1-2, with TRBD1 identical over 8 bases. The specimen was PBMCs or T cells enriched from blood (not recorded which). The CDR3: CASSLRGTGLYGYTF. DNA of the CDR3: TGTGCCAGCAGCTTGCGAGGGACAGGACTCTATGGCTACACCTTC.